This T cell receptor (beta chain) was documented in a study of CD8 T cells in Susac syndrome. Reverse transcription of about 0.5 to 1 ug RNA was carried out with random hexamers. Amplification of TCR beta CDR3 by immunoSEQ multiplex PCR spanned 54 Vbeta and 13 Jbeta. TCRdb ran MiXCR on the immunoSEQ multiplex PCR reads and lists one entry per CDR3 protein. The sample lists 300,000 or so distinct CDR3 sequences, 92% seen once, with around 0.07% in the top ten. Bulk CD8+ and CD4+ cells came from magnetic negative isolation; CD8+ TEMRA by FACS. This clonotype was detected a few times. From germline, CDR1 is GTSNPN and CDR2 SVGIG (reference sequence). V was cut by 0 bases and J by 7 bases, with 13 bases left in between. The CDR3 extends over 14 amino acids.

The chain joins TRBV30 to TRBJ1-5; D is unclear. This clonotype was obtained from a human donor with multiple sclerosis. Sequenced input: CD4+ T cells from PBMCs. The CDR3 nucleotides read TGTGCCTGGAGTGTACAAGTTTCCGGGCAGCCCCAGCATTTT. Its translation is CAWSVQVSGQPQHF.